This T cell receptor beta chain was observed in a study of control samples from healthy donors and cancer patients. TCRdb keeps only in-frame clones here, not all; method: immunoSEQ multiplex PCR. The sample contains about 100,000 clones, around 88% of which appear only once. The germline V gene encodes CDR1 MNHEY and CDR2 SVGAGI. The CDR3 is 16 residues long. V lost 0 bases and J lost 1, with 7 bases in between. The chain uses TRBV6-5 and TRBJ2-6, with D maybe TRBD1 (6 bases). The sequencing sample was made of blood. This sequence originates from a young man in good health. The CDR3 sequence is CASSYSGQSGANVLTF. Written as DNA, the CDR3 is TGTGCCAGCAGTTACTCCGGACAGTCTGGGGCCAACGTCCTGACTTTC.